The source of this TCR beta chain is a study of molecular identifiers for immune sequencing clone quantification. The wider study: Replicate runs used RNA from approximately 20,000 or 100,000 naive CD8 cells, which was split five ways into aliquots, and four of those aliquots were then sequenced.

In the case of this clonotype: Its antigen remains unknown. This could be a read error, since a much larger clone is one nucleotide away.

CDR1 SNHLY and CDR2 FYNNEI come from the germline V gene. Between the trimmed V and J ends, which lost 3 bases and 9 bases, there was a span of 9 bases. The CDR3 is made up of 12 amino acids. General observations from the study: Beyond 20 RNA copies, clones held over 97% of effector molecules, compared with under 1% in naive cells.

One entry per CDR3 protein, called by TCRdb with MiXCR from the PCR reads. The sample records 400,000 to 600,000 distinct CDR3 sequences, over 20% being singletons. This rearrangement joins TRBV2 to TRBJ1-5, with D tentatively TRBD1 (5 bases). The clonotype was recovered from a human donor in good health. Some libraries in this study had Jurkat cell RNA spiked in. Sequencing input: naive CD8+ T cells from blood, with Jurkat cell RNA spiked in. Specified subset: FACS-sorted CD8+CD4-CCR7+CD45RA+ naive T cells. The CDR3 loop reads CASSEGGRPQHF. The CDR3 DNA reads TGTGCCAGCAGTGAGGGGGGTCGGCCCCAGCATTTT.